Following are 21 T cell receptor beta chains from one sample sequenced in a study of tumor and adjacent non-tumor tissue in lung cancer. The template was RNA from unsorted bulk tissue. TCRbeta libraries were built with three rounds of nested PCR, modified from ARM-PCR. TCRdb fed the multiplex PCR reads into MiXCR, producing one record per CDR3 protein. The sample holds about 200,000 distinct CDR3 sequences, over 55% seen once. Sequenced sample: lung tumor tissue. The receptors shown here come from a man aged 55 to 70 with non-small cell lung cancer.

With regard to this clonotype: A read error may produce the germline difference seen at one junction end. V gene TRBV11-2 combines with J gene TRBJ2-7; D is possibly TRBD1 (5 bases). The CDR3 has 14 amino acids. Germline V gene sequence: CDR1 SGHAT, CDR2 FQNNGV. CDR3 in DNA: TGTGCCAGCAGCTTACGTCAGGGCTCCTTCGAGCAATACTTC. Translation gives CASSLRQGSFEQYF.

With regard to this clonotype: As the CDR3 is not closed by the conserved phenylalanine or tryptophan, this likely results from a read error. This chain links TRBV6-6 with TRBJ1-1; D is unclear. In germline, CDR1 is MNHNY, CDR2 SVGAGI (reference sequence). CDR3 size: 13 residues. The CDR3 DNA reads TGTGCCAGCACTCCTGTACAGAACGCTGAAGCTTTCCTT. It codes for CASTPVQNAEAFL.

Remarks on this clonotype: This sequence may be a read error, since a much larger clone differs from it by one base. CDR3 sequence: CASRRQGSYTF. CDR3 DNA sequence: TGTGCCAGCAGAAGACAGGGGAGCTACACCTTC. The V and J genes are TRBV6-5 and TRBJ1-2; 8 bases align to TRBD1. This CDR3 contains 11 residues. J gave up 9 bases and V 6 bases, and 3 bases lay outside the gene matches. Per germline, CDR1 MNHEY and CDR2 SVGAGI.

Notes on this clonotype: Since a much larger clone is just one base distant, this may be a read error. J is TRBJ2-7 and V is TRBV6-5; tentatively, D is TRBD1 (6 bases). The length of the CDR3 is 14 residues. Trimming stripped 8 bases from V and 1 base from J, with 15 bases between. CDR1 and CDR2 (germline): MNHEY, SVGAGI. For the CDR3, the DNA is TGTGCCAGCTGGACTTCGGGACAATCCTACGAGCAGTACTTC. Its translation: CASWTSGQSYEQYF.

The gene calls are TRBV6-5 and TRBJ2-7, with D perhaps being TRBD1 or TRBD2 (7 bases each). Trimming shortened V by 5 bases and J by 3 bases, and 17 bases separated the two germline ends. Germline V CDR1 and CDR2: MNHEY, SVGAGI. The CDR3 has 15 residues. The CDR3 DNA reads TGTGCCAGCAGTGTAACTACAGGGGAGGGCTACGAGCAGTACTTC. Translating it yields CASSVTTGEGYEQYF.

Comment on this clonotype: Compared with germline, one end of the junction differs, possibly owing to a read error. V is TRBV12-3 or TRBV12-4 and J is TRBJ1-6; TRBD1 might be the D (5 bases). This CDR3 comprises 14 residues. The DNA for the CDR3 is TGTGCCAGCAGTTTCAGGGACCTTAATTCACACCTCCACTTT. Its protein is CASSFRDLNSHLHF.

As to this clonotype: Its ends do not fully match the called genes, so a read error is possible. CDR3 DNA sequence: TGTGCCAGCAGAGACCCCGGGACAGGGGGCAGGGATGAGCAGTCCTTC. Translation gives CASRDPGTGGRDEQSF. This chain connects TRBV6-1 to TRBJ2-1, with 12 bases fitting TRBD1. The CDR3 totals 16 residues. Looked up from germline, CDR1 is MNHNS and CDR2 is SASEGT.

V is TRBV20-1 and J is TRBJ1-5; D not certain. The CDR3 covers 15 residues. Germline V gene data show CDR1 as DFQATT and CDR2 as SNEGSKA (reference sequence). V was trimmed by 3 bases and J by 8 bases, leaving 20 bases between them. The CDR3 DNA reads TGCAGTGCTAGTTGGCAGAGGTTTTCACGGGAGCCCCAGCATTTT. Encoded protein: CSASWQRFSREPQHF.

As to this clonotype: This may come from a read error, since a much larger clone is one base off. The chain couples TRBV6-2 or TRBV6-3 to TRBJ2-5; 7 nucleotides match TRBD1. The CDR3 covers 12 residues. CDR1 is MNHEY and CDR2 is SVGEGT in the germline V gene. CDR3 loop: CATRQGQEIQYF. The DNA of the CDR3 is TGTGCCACCCGACAGGGACAAGAGATCCAGTACTTC.

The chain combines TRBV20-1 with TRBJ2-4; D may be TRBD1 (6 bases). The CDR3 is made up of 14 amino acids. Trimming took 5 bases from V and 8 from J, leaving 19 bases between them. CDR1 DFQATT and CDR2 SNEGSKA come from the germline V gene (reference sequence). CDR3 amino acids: CSALPWTEWDIQYF. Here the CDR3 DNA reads TGCAGTGCTCTACCTTGGACAGAGTGGGACATTCAGTACTTC.

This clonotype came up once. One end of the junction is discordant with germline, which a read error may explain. The CDR3 coding sequence is TGTGCCAGCAGAGTTAGCGGGAGGGTATTGGCCCGGGAGTTGTTTTTT. Translated: CASRVSGRVLARELFF. The genes are TRBV12-3 or TRBV12-4 and TRBJ2-2; 11 positions match TRBD2. The CDR3 contains 16 residues.

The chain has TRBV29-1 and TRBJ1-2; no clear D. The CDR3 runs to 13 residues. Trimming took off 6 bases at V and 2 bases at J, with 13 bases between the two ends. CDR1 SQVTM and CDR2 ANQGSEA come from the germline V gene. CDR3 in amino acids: CSVDPELNYGYTF. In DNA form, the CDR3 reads TGCAGCGTGGACCCGGAACTAAACTATGGCTACACCTTC. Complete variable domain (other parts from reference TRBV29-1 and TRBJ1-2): SAVISQKPSRDICQRGTSLTIQCQVDSQVTMMFWYRQQPGQSLTLIATANQGSEATYESGFVIDKFPISRPNLTFSTLTVSNMSPEDSSIYLCSVDPELNYGYTFGSGTRLTVV.

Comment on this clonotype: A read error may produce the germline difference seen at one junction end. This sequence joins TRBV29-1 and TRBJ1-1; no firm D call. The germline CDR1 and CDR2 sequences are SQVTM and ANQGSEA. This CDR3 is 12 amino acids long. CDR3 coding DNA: TGCAGCTCTGAAGGTGGATCCGCTGAAGTTTTCTTT. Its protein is CSSEGGSAEVFF.

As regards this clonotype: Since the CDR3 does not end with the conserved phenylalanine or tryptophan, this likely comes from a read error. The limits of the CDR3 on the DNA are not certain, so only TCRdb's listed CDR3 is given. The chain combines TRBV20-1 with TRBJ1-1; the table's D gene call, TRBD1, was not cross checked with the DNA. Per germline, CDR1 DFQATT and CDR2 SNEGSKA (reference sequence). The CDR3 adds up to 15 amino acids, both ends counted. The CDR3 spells CSTRDWGRGTNKSFY.

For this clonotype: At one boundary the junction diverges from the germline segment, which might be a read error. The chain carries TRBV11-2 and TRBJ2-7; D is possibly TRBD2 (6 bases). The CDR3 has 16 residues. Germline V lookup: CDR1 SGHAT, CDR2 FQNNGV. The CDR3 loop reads CANSPNYSGRRYEQYF. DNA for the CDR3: TGTGCCAACAGCCCAAACTATAGCGGACGGCGTTACGAGCAGTACTTC.

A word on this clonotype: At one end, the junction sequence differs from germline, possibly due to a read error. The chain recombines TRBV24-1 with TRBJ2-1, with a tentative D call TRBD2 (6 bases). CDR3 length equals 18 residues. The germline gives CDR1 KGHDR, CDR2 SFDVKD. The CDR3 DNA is TGTGCCATCAGTGATTCGGGTTCCGGGACTCGTACGATGAATGAGCAGTTCTTC. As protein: CAISDSGSGTRTMNEQFF.

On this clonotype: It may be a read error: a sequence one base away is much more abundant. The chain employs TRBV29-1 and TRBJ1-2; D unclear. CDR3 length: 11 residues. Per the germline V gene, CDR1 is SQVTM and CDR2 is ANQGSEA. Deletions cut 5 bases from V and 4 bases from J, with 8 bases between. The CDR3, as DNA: TGCAGCGTTAAATCAAGCTATGGCTACACCTTC. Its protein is CSVKSSYGYTF.

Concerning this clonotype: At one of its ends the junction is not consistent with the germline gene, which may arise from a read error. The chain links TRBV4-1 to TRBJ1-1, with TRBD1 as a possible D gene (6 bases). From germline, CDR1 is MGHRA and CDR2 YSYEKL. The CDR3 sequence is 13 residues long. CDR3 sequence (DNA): TGCGCCACCAGCCAAGAACAGGGCGTTGAAGCTTTCTTT. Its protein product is CATSQEQGVEAFF.

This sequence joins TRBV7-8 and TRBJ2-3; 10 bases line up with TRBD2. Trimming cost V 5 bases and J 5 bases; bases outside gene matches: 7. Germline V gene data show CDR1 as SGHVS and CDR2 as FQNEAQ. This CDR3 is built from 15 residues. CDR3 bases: TGTGCCAGCAGCCGTAGCGGGGGGCATGGAGATACGCAGTATTTT. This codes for CASSRSGGHGDTQYF. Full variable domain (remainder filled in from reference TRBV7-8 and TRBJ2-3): GAGVSQSPRYKVAKRGQDVALRCDPISGHVSLFWYQQALGQGPEFLTYFQNEAQLDKSGLPSDRFFAERPEGSVSTLKIQRTQQEDSAVYLCASSRSGGHGDTQYFGPGTRLTVL.

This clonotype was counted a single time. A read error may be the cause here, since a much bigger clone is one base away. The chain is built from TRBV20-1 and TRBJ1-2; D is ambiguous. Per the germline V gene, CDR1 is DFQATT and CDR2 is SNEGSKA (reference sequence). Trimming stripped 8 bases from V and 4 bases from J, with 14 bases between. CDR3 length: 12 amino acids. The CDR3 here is CSSVDGSYGYTF. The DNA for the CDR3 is TGCAGTTCCGTGGACGGATCCTATGGCTACACCTTC.

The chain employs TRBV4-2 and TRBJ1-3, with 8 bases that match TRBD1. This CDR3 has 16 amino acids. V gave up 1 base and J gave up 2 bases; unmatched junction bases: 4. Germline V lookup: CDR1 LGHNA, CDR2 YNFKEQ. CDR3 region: CASSQVGQVAGNTIYF. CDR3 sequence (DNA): TGTGCCAGCAGCCAAGTGGGACAGGTAGCTGGAAACACCATATATTTT.